The text below deals with one T cell receptor (beta chain). This sample is part of a study of shared clonotypes between healthy human individuals. Source study methods: Filtering differed since immunoSEQ provided only junctions, with no quality scores. TCRdb's copy holds only in-frame clones and misses some; the assay was immunoSEQ multiplex PCR. That table supplies the V and J calls and clone size; D and trimming were determined from the DNA. The sample lists 450,000 to 500,000 clones; about 72% were seen once. The CDR3 sequence is 17 residues long. The V segment lost 2 bases and the J segment 4 bases; nucleotides outside the gene matches: 10. CDR1 is WNHNN and CDR2 is SYGVQD in the germline V gene (reference sequence).

This rearrangement joins TRBV10-1 to TRBJ1-3; 8 bases map to TRBD1. This sequence was found in a woman in her forties in good health. Some clones in this sample may be carry-over from other donors' samples. Material for sequencing was PBMCs. The CDR3 protein is CASSEGQDRAVGNTIYF. CDR3 nucleotides: TGCGCCAGCAGTGAGGGGCAGGACAGGGCAGTAGGAAACACCATATATTTT.